This entry concerns a single T cell receptor (beta chain). The length of the CDR3 is 16 residues. V lost 2 bases, J lost 4 bases, and 8 bases stayed unmatched. CDR1 LGHNA and CDR2 YSLEER come from the germline V gene. Authors' processing steps: How many nucleated cells were present was estimated from reference gene primer amplification. The repertoire was sequenced with immunoSEQ multiplex PCR; TCRdb's copy has only in-frame clones and lacks some. V and J calls plus clone size are reproduced from that table; the DNA served to infer D and trimming. The data show fewer than 200,000 clones, approximately 90% seen once. This record belongs to a study of blood T cell repertoires in COVID-19. Study-level information: The United States, Italy and Spain were the sources of the acute and convalescent COVID-19 samples. Sources were T cells, B-cell-depleted T cells, or PBMCs; the material itself was cDNA or gDNA.

The clonotype was recovered from a man in his forties or fifties with acute or convalescent COVID-19. Sequenced: peripheral blood. The chain has TRBV4-3 and TRBJ2-1; 7 positions match TRBD1. CDR3 amino acids: CASSQLARDRYNEQFF. The CDR3 DNA follows: TGCGCCAGCAGCCAACTAGCCCGGGACAGATACAATGAGCAGTTCTTC.